These 6 T cell receptor beta chains originate from one sample sequenced in a study of blood T cells in healthy people across ages. For the second PCR, which ran for about 6 to 11 cycles, a sample-barcoded 5' primer and a J-beta primer mix were used. TCRdb used MiXCR to reprocess the 5' RACE reads, holding one entry per CDR3 protein. The sample yields fewer than 2,000,000 distinct CDR3 sequences, more than 35% seen once. Sequenced sample: blood. All receptors derive from a human donor in good health.

This clonotype was found many times. The chain couples TRBV11-3 to TRBJ1-2; no definite D call. The CDR3 is 12 amino acids. With 2 bases removed from V and 5 bases from J, the gap between germline ends came to 6 bases. Germline values: CDR1 SGHNT, CDR2 YENEEA. CDR3 bases: TGTGCCAGCAGCTTAATGGGATATGGCTACACCTTC. Translating gives CASSLMGYGYTF.

CDR3 nucleotides: TGTGCCAGCAGTTTGAGAGGGGGAGGAAATGAGCAGTACTTC. Translation gives CASSLRGGGNEQYF. The chain couples TRBV28 to TRBJ2-5, with D tentatively TRBD1 or TRBD2 (6 bases each). CDR1 is MDHEN, CDR2 SYDVKM, per germline. The CDR3 covers 14 residues. V lost 3 bases and J 11 bases, leaving 19 bases between the germline ends.

This clonotype has a handful of counts. The gene calls are TRBV13 and TRBJ2-1, with TRBD2 as a possible D gene (6 bases). Germline V gives CDR1 PRHDT, CDR2 FYEKMQ (reference sequence). CDR3 length: 15 residues. Trimming took 0 bases from V and 4 from J, leaving 10 bases between them. CDR3 nucleotides: TGTGCCAGCAGCTTAGGGGGCAGCGGGTACAATGAGCAGTTCTTC. Its protein is CASSLGGSGYNEQFF. The variable domain in full, with the rest retrieved from reference TRBV13 and TRBJ2-1, is AAGVIQSPRHLIKEKRETATLKCYPIPRHDTVYWYQQGPGQDPQFLISFYEKMQSDKGSIPDRFSAQQFSDYHSELNMSSLELGDSALYFCASSLGGSGYNEQFFGPGTRLTVL.

CDR3 amino acids: CSARDSPDGYTF. DNA of the CDR3: TGCAGTGCTAGAGATTCCCCTGATGGCTACACCTTC. The chain uses TRBV20-1 and TRBJ1-2; D unclear. Trimming shortened V by 0 bases and J by 6 bases, and 8 bases separated the two germline ends. The CDR3 runs to 12 residues. Germline assignment: CDR1 DFQATT and CDR2 SNEGSKA (reference sequence).

The V and J genes are TRBV5-1 and TRBJ1-1, with TRBD1 matching over 8 bases. V was pared by 2 bases and J by 1 base, with 7 bases of the junction left unmatched. CDR3 size: 16 residues. CDR1 is SGHRS and CDR2 is YFSETQ in the germline V gene. The CDR3 bases are TGCGCCAGCAGCTTAATCCCAGGGGGCGAGAACACTGAAGCTTTCTTT. Encoded protein: CASSLIPGGENTEAFF.

This clonotype was detected ten times or more. V usage is TRBV10-3 and J usage is TRBJ1-2; 10 bases align to TRBD1. Trimming took 6 bases from V and 3 from J; bases not matched to a gene: 4. Germline CDR1 ENHRY, CDR2 SYGVKD. The CDR3 is 14 residues long. The CDR3 spells CAIRTGTGDYGYTF. In DNA, the CDR3 is TGTGCCATCAGGACCGGGACAGGGGACTATGGCTACACCTTC.